A selection of T cell receptor beta chains follows, all from one sample in a study of cytomegalovirus exposure and HLA in healthy donors. Clones were sequenced by immunoSEQ multiplex PCR, and TCRdb holds only the in-frame ones, with some missing. Among roughly 100,000 clones, around 81% were seen once, and the ten largest hold approximately 3.7%. Sequencing was done on a sample of PBMCs. All receptors come from a female donor in good health and CMV-seropositive. The CDR3 runs from the conserved cysteine through the conserved F or W. Each record gives: clone size, CDR3 length, V gene, J gene, D gene, CDR3 DNA, CDR3 protein. D genes are given only for firm matches. The size of a clone is reported for some rows only, either as once, few or many, or as a class for expanded clones.

NA	19	TRBV7-9	TRBJ2-7	TRBD2	TGTGCCAGCAGCTCAAAGGGGGGGCTACTAGCGGGAGGGCCGTACGAGCAGTACTTC	CASSSKGGLLAGGPYEQYF
NA	15	TRBV9	TRBJ2-2	TRBD1	TGTGCCAGCAGCGGTTACAGGGGGCGCACCGGGGAGCTGTTTTTT	CASSGYRGRTGELFF
NA	15	TRBV2	TRBJ2-7	TRBD1	TGTGCCAGCAGTTCGGGACAGGCCGCATCCTACGAGCAGTACTTC	CASSSGQAASYEQYF
NA	15	TRBV13	TRBJ2-1	TRBD2	TGTGCCAGCAGCACGCGGGGGAGTATCTACAATGAGCAGTTCTTC	CASSTRGSIYNEQFF
NA	15	TRBV19	TRBJ1-2	NA	TGTGCCAGTACGAAAGAGTCAGGGGAGTACTATGGCTACACCTTC	CASTKESGEYYGYTF
NA	12	TRBV19	TRBJ1-2	NA	TGTGCCAGTAGTACGGGGACTATCGGCTACACCTTC	CASSTGTIGYTF
once	15	TRBV7-9	TRBJ2-5	NA	TGTGCCAGCAGCTTAGCGGGAGGGGGACAAGAGACCCAGTACTTC	CASSLAGGGQETQYF
few	14	TRBV6-5	TRBJ1-1	NA	TGTGCCAGCCGGACGACAGGCATGAACACTGAAGCTTTCTTT	CASRTTGMNTEAFF
NA	13	TRBV25-1	TRBJ2-1	NA	TGTGCCAGCATGGCTAGATTGAACAATGAGCAGTTCTTC	CASMARLNNEQFF
NA	16	TRBV11-2	TRBJ2-7	NA	TGTGCCAGCAGCTCCTCGGGGATTTTATACTCCTACGAGCAGTACTTC	CASSSSGILYSYEQYF
NA	17	TRBV28	TRBJ1-3	NA	TGTGCCAGCAGTTTACATTGGGCGTCCCCCCATGGAAACACCATATATTTT	CASSLHWASPHGNTIYF
NA	14	TRBV6-5	TRBJ2-5	TRBD2	TGTGCCACCCAACTAGCGGGAGGGCAAGAGACCCAGTACTTC	CATQLAGGQETQYF
once	13	TRBV27	TRBJ1-2	TRBD1	TGTGCCAGCACCCAACGCCCCGGGACAGGGTGGACCTTC	CASTQRPGTGWTF
NA	16	TRBV7-8	TRBJ2-1	TRBD1	TGTGCCAGCAGCGCATGGGAACAGGGGGCTTACAATGAGCAGTTCTTC	CASSAWEQGAYNEQFF
NA	11	TRBV20-1	TRBJ1-1	NA	TGCAGTGCAAAGTGGGGGGGCCAAGCTTTCTTT	CSAKWGGQAFF
NA	16	TRBV9	TRBJ1-2	TRBD1	TGTGCCAGCAGCGCTGCCACAGGGGGCCGCTTAAGTGGCTACACCTTC	CASSAATGGRLSGYTF
NA	14	TRBV27	TRBJ1-2	TRBD1	TGTGCCAGCAGCCCCGGGACAGGGAACTATGGCTACACCTTC	CASSPGTGNYGYTF
once	15	TRBV27	TRBJ2-7	TRBD1	TGTGCCAGCAGCCCCATACCGGGACAGCCCTACGAGCAGTACTTC	CASSPIPGQPYEQYF
NA	11	TRBV21-1	TRBJ2-7	NA	TGTGCCAGCAGTCAATTTTACGAGCAGTACTTC	CASSQFYEQYF
NA	15	TRBV7-2	TRBJ1-1	NA	TGTGCCAGCAGCCGTCAGGCCACGAGAAGCACTGAAGCTTTCTTT	CASSRQATRSTEAFF
NA	17	TRBV7-8	TRBJ2-3	TRBD2	TGTGCCAGCAGCCTGCAGCCATCACTAGCGGGACCAGATACGCAGTATTTT	CASSLQPSLAGPDTQYF
NA	16	TRBV19	TRBJ2-2	TRBD1	TGTGCCAGTAGTACCCGGGACAGGGGGCAGTCCGGGGAGCTGTTTTTT	CASSTRDRGQSGELFF
NA	11	TRBV27	TRBJ1-1	NA	TGTGCCAGCAGTTTCGGCACTGAAGCTTTCTTT	CASSFGTEAFF
NA	17	TRBV13	TRBJ2-3	NA	TGTGCCAGCAGCCCCGATCTGAGTGGGAGTAGCACAGATACGCAGTATTTT	CASSPDLSGSSTDTQYF